This T cell receptor (beta chain) emerged from a study of cytomegalovirus exposure and HLA in healthy donors. Notes on this clone: A junction boundary mismatches the germline segment, possibly from a read error.

The germline V gene has CDR1 SSHAT and CDR2 FNYEAQ (reference sequence). The CDR3 length is 16 residues. Both 60 Vbeta primers and 13 Jbeta primers went into the PCR. The table came from immunoSEQ multiplex PCR; TCRdb's copy has only in-frame clones and leaves some out. The sample contains about 150,000 clones, 73% of which appear only once. The source is a woman aged 18-29 years in good health and CMV-seropositive. Source material: PBMCs. The chain couples TRBV7-7 to TRBJ1-3, with a possible D match to TRBD1 (6 bases). This chain's CDR3 is CASSPGVGNSGNTIYF. As DNA, the CDR3 is TGTGCTAGCAGCCCAGGGGTGGGCAACTCTGGAAACACCATATATTTT.